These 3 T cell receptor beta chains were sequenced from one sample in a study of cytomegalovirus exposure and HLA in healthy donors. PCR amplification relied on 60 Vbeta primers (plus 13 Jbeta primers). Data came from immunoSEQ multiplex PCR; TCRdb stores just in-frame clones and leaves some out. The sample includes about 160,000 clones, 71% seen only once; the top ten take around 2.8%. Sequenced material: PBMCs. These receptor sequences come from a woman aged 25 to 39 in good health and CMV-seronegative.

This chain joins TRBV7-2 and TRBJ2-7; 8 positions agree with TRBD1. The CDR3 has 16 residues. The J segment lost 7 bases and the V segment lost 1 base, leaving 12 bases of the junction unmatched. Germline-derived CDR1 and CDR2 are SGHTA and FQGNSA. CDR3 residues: CASSLVATGALGEQYF. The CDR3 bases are TGTGCCAGCAGCTTAGTGGCGACAGGGGCCCTGGGGGAGCAGTACTTC.

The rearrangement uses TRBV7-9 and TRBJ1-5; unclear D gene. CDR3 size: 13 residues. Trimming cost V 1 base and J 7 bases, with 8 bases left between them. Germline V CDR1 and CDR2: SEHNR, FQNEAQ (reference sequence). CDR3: CASSLVPGQPQHF. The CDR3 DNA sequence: TGTGCCAGCAGCTTAGTCCCGGGACAGCCCCAGCATTTT.

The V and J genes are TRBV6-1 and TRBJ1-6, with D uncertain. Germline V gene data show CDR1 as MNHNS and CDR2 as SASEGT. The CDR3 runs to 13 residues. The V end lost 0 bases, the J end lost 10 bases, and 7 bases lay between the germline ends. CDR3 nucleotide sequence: TGTGCCAGCAGTGAAGCTGAGTTGTCACCCCTCCACTTT. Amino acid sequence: CASSEAELSPLHF.